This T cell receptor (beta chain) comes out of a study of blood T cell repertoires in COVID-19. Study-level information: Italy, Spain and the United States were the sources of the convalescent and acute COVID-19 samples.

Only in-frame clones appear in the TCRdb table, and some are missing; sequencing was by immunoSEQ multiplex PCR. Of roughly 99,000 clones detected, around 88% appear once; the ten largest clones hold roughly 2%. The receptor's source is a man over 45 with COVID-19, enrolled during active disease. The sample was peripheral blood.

The CDR3 loop reads CASSLYQETQYF. CDR3 sequence (DNA): TGTGCCAGCTCCCTGTACCAAGAGACCCAGTACTTC. V gene TRBV18 combines with J gene TRBJ2-5; D is undetermined. Germline V gives CDR1 KGHSH, CDR2 LQKENI. The CDR3 sequence is 12 residues long. V was cut by 6 bases and J by 0 bases, with 5 bases left in between.